This TCR beta chain was captured by sequencing in a study of shared clonotypes between healthy human individuals. Overall study context: Used for every donor were three CD4 naive, three CD4 memory, two CD8 naive and one CD8 memory plate.

Trimming cost V 4 bases and J 2 bases, with 9 bases left between them. The CDR3 is 14 amino acids. CDR1 ENHRY and CDR2 SYGVKD come from the germline V gene. Donors included only healthy HIV-negative adults lacking recent acute infections or vaccinations. With respect to this clone: Its antigen is not identified.

General study findings and limits: Memory subsets generally showed lower estimated richness than naive subsets.

Produced via immunoSEQ multiplex PCR; TCRdb's table is partial and in-frame only. The sample shows approximately 2,000,000 clones, 80% to 95% of them seen only once. The chain has TRBV10-3 and TRBJ2-1; no definite D call. This sequence was found in a man between 18 and 29 years old in good health. Some clones in this sample may be carry-over from other donors' samples. The material sequenced was naive CD4+ T cells from PBMCs. The subset: CD45RA+ positively selected. The CDR3 is CAISGLPPYNEQFF. The CDR3 coding sequence is TGTGCCATCAGTGGTTTGCCCCCCTACAATGAGCAGTTCTTC.